This T cell receptor (beta chain) was identified in a study of Graves' ophthalmopathy and Graves' hyperthyroidism. Study observations and caveats: Classification of ophthalmopathy versus stable hyperthyroidism by a 13-signature model yielded just under 90% sensitivity and roughly 80% specificity.

Concerning this clonotype: Antigen unknown.

As the template, RNA transcripts were used to amplify TCR beta CDR3 regions. RT-PCR in the first round used HTBI primers; a second-round multiplex PCR followed. TCRdb reanalysed the multiplex PCR reads using MiXCR and keeps one entry per CDR3 protein. The profile covers over a million distinct CDR3 sequences, with about 40% appearing a single time and over 8.5% taken by the ten largest. The sequence was obtained from an adult man with Graves' hyperthyroidism. Sequenced input: peripheral blood or thyroid tissue (not recorded which).

The CDR3: CASSEVGALVYEQYF. CDR3 nucleotide sequence: TGTGCCAGCAGTGAAGTGGGGGCTCTGGTCTACGAGCAGTACTTC. The chain joins TRBV7-9 to TRBJ2-7, with D perhaps matching TRBD1 (6 bases). V lost 6 bases and J 3 bases, leaving 18 bases between the germline ends. The CDR3 spans 15 residues. CDR1 and CDR2 (germline): SEHNR, FQNEAQ (reference sequence). Together with reference TRBV7-9 and TRBJ2-7, the CDR3 gives the full variable domain: DTGVSQNPRHKITKRGQNVTFRCDPISEHNRLYWYRQTLGQGPEFLTYFQNEAQLEKSRLLSDRFSAERPKGSFSTLEIQRTEQGDSAMYLCASSEVGALVYEQYFGPGTRLTVT.